Presented here are 4 T cell receptor beta chains from one specimen sequenced in a study of cytomegalovirus exposure and HLA in healthy donors. The PCR made use of 60 Vbeta and 13 Jbeta primers. Profiling relied on immunoSEQ multiplex PCR, and the TCRdb table lists in-frame clones only, not all of them. The repertoire consists of tens of thousands of clones, with around four fifths occurring once and the leading ten covering 1.3% to 1.5%. Sequenced: PBMCs. The receptors shown here come from a male donor in good health and CMV-seronegative.

This clone has a single count. The chain couples TRBV7-2 to TRBJ2-5; 10 bases are a match to TRBD2. Trimming took 2 bases from V and 2 from J; bases not matched to a gene: 8. The CDR3 is 17 amino acids. Germline CDR1 reads SGHTA; CDR2 reads FQGNSA. CDR3 loop: CASSLFLVLAGQETQYF. CDR3 sequence (DNA): TGTGCCAGCAGCTTATTTCTTGTACTAGCGGGGCAAGAGACCCAGTACTTC. Using reference TRBV7-2 and TRBJ2-5 for the parts outside the CDR3, the full variable domain is GAGVSQSPSNKVTEKGKDVELRCDPISGHTALYWYRQSLGQGLEFLIYFQGNSAPDKSGLPSDRFSAERTGGSVSTLTIQRTQQEDSAVYLCASSLFLVLAGQETQYFGPGTRLLVL.

The V and J genes are TRBV7-3 and TRBJ1-6, with a weak D call TRBD1 (5 bases). V lost 6 bases and J lost 11, with 14 bases in between. The CDR3 consists of 13 residues. Germline CDR1 reads SGHTA; CDR2 reads FQGTGA. CDR3 nucleotides: TGTGCCAGCAGACAAGACAGCAGGACACCCCTCCACTTT. It translates to CASRQDSRTPLHF.

This rearrangement joins TRBV15 to TRBJ1-1, with 9 bases that match TRBD1. This CDR3 is built from 15 residues. Per germline, CDR1 LNHNV and CDR2 YYDKDF (reference sequence). V trimming: 3 bases; J trimming: 6 bases; junction bases outside the gene matches: 8. The CDR3 loop reads CATSSALGDRAEAFF. In DNA form, the CDR3 reads TGTGCCACCAGCAGTGCCCTGGGGGACAGGGCTGAAGCTTTCTTT. Supplemented by reference TRBV15 and TRBJ1-1, the full variable domain reads DAMVIQNPRYQVTQFGKPVTLSCSQTLNHNVMYWYQQKSSQAPKLLFHYYDKDFNNEADTPDNFQSRRPNTSFCFLDIRSPGLGDTAMYLCATSSALGDRAEAFFGQGTRLTVV.

The V call is TRBV7-2, the J call TRBJ1-5; the D is unclear. CDR3 length equals 14 residues. From germline, CDR1 is SGHTA and CDR2 FQGNSA. The germline V and J ends were trimmed by 5 bases and 3 bases, with 11 bases remaining between them. CDR3 amino acids: CASSPRGDNQPQHF. Written as DNA, the CDR3 is TGTGCCAGCAGCCCCCGGGGAGACAATCAGCCCCAGCATTTT.